Following are 5 T cell receptor beta chains from one sample sequenced in a study of blood T cell repertoires in COVID-19. Method: immunoSEQ multiplex PCR; TCRdb's copy keeps in-frame clones and lacks some. The sample holds around 430,000 clones, around 88% seen once. The sample taken for sequencing was peripheral blood. These receptors all stem from a woman in her forties or fifties with COVID-19, enrolled during active disease.

The J gene is TRBJ1-4, the V gene TRBV5-4, with 7 bases fitting TRBD1. Trimming cost V 4 bases and J 7 bases; bases outside gene matches: 10. The CDR3 sequence is 15 residues long. CDR1 SGHNT and CDR2 YYREEE come from the germline V gene (reference sequence). The CDR3, as DNA: TGTGCCAGCAGCCGGGAGGGGCAGGGGGGTGAAAAACTGTTTTTT. Its translation is CASSREGQGGEKLFF.

V and J are TRBV3-1 (or the pseudogene TRBV3-2) and TRBJ2-1; 9 positions agree with TRBD2. With V trimmed by 0 bases and J by 10 bases, 7 bases remained unmatched. There are 15 residues in the CDR3. Germline CDR1 LGHDT, CDR2 YNNKEL (reference sequence). CDR3 residues: CASSQEAGGPQEQFF. CDR3 coding DNA: TGTGCCAGCAGCCAAGAGGCGGGGGGGCCTCAGGAGCAGTTCTTC.

This sequence joins TRBV5-1 and TRBJ2-1; TRBD2 matches at 12 bases. The CDR3 is 16 residues long. Germline V gene sequence: CDR1 SGHRS, CDR2 YFSETQ. V trimming: 0 bases; J trimming: 5 bases; junction bases outside the gene matches: 3. CDR3 in amino acids: CASSLATSGGHNEQFF. The CDR3 bases are TGCGCCAGCAGCTTGGCGACTAGCGGGGGCCACAATGAGCAGTTCTTC.

The V call is TRBV4-2, the J call TRBJ1-1; D remains ambiguous. Trimming took off 6 bases at V and 1 base at J, with 9 bases between the two ends. Germline CDR1 and CDR2: LGHNA and YNFKEQ. The CDR3 runs 13 residues. The CDR3 sequence is CASRRAGNTEAFF. The CDR3 DNA follows: TGTGCCAGCAGGAGGGCAGGGAACACTGAAGCTTTCTTT.

The chain links TRBV5-1 to TRBJ1-1; the D is unclear. The CDR3 is 13 residues long. V was cut by 4 bases and J by 0 bases, with 7 bases left in between. CDR1 and CDR2 from the germline V gene are SGHRS and YFSETQ. Written as DNA, the CDR3 is TGCGCCAGCAGCCCTCGTATGAACACTGAAGCTTTCTTT. This encodes CASSPRMNTEAFF.